Below, 16 T cell receptor beta chains from the same sample are listed, as sequenced in a study of cytomegalovirus exposure and HLA in healthy donors. Researchers ran the PCR with 60 Vbeta and 13 Jbeta primers. Profiling relied on immunoSEQ multiplex PCR, and the TCRdb table lists in-frame clones only, not all of them. This table holds about 120,000 clones, approximately 80% found once. Sequencing was performed on PBMCs. These TCRs come from a young man in good health and CMV-seronegative.

The chain uses TRBV5-1 and TRBJ1-2, with D unclear. Germline loops: CDR1 SGHRS, CDR2 YFSETQ. This CDR3 has 13 amino acids. Trimming took off 4 bases at V and 0 bases at J, with 7 bases between the two ends. The CDR3: CASSRTTNYGYTF. CDR3 nucleotide sequence: TGCGCCAGCAGCCGAACTACTAACTATGGCTACACCTTC.

This clone was seen only a few times. The chain employs TRBV5-1 and TRBJ1-1; tentatively, D is TRBD1 (5 bases). The CDR3 is made up of 14 amino acids. Trimming removed 2 bases from V and 4 bases from J, with 12 bases in between. CDR1 is SGHRS, CDR2 YFSETQ, per germline. The DNA of the CDR3 is TGCGCCAGCAGCTTTATCCCCGGGGGCACTGAAGCTTTCTTT. Translation: CASSFIPGGTEAFF. Using reference TRBV5-1 and TRBJ1-1 for the parts outside the CDR3, the full variable domain is KAGVTQTPRYLIKTRGQQVTLSCSPISGHRSVSWYQQTPGQGLQFLFEYFSETQRNKGNFPGRFSGRQFSNSRSEMNVSTLELGDSALYLCASSFIPGGTEAFFGQGTRLTVV.

This sequence joins TRBV28 and TRBJ1-4, with no clear D. Germline CDR1 is MDHEN and CDR2 is SYDVKM. The CDR3 totals 11 residues. V lost 6 bases and J lost 8, with 7 bases in between. The CDR3 loop reads CASRGMEKLFF. The CDR3 DNA follows: TGTGCCAGCAGGGGCATGGAAAAACTGTTTTTT.

Only a few counts were recorded for this clone. This chain connects TRBV29-1 to TRBJ2-1; 10 nucleotides line up with TRBD1. The CDR3 spans 14 residues. After removal of 3 bases from V and 4 bases from J, the junction contained 3 bases not matched to a gene. Germline V gene data show CDR1 as SQVTM and CDR2 as ANQGSEA. The CDR3 is CSVEGQGPYNEQFF. The CDR3, as DNA: TGCAGCGTTGAGGGACAGGGGCCTTACAATGAGCAGTTCTTC.

V usage is TRBV7-9 and J usage is TRBJ2-2, with D tentatively TRBD2 (6 bases). This CDR3 contains 13 residues. Germline CDR1 and CDR2: SEHNR and FQNEAQ (reference sequence). V was trimmed by 8 bases and J by 7 bases, leaving 14 bases between them. DNA for the CDR3: TGTGCCAGCCCCCGGGGGAGGAACGGGGAGCTGTTTTTT. It specifies CASPRGRNGELFF.

The J gene is TRBJ2-5, the V gene TRBV6-5; D is unresolved. The end of the DNA fits TRBJ2-7 better, so the J call may be wrong. The CDR3 consists of 16 residues. In germline, CDR1 is MNHEY, CDR2 SVGAGI. For the CDR3, the DNA is TGTGCCAGCAGTTACTCGATCTCCGCTACTTTTTACGAGCAGTACTTC. Its translation: CASSYSISATFYEQYF.

J is TRBJ2-5 and V is TRBV5-6; weak D call: TRBD1 (6 bases). The V end was cut by 4 bases, the J end by 0 bases, with 19 bases between. The CDR3 length is 17 residues. The germline gives CDR1 SGHDT, CDR2 YYEEEE. In DNA, the CDR3 is TGTGCCAGCAGCGATGGGTGGGACACCCTGTACCAAGAGACCCAGTACTTC. This codes for CASSDGWDTLYQETQYF.

The V gene is TRBV7-2, the J gene TRBJ1-2, with TRBD1 as a possible D gene (6 bases). Trimming pared 1 base from V and 3 bases from J, leaving 12 bases between. This CDR3 has 15 residues. Germline CDR1 reads SGHTA; CDR2 reads FQGNSA. CDR3 amino acids: CASSLGRGTYYGYTF. CDR3 in DNA: TGTGCCAGCAGCTTAGGGCGTGGGACATACTATGGCTACACCTTC. The whole variable domain, remainder taken from reference TRBV7-2 and TRBJ1-2, is GAGVSQSPSNKVTEKGKDVELRCDPISGHTALYWYRQSLGQGLEFLIYFQGNSAPDKSGLPSDRFSAERTGGSVSTLTIQRTQQEDSAVYLCASSLGRGTYYGYTFGSGTRLTVV.

The rearrangement links TRBV27 to TRBJ1-2; tentatively, D is TRBD1 (5 bases). Per germline, CDR1 MNHEY and CDR2 SMNVEV (reference sequence). The CDR3 length is 12 residues. Trimming shortened V by 5 bases and J by 5 bases, and 9 bases separated the two germline ends. DNA for the CDR3: TGTGCCAGCAGTCAACCAGGGTATGGCTACACCTTC. It codes for CASSQPGYGYTF.

The chain combines TRBV5-1 with TRBJ2-1; no clear D. This CDR3 is built from 15 residues. Germline V gene lookup returns CDR1 SGHRS and CDR2 YFSETQ. V was shortened by 4 bases and J by 7 bases, with 18 bases between the two germline ends. The CDR3 sequence is CASSDTALLTNEQFF. CDR3 sequence (DNA): TGCGCCAGCAGCGATACAGCTCTGTTAACAAATGAGCAGTTCTTC. The entire variable domain, with the rest obtained from reference TRBV5-1 and TRBJ2-1, is as follows: KAGVTQTPRYLIKTRGQQVTLSCSPISGHRSVSWYQQTPGQGLQFLFEYFSETQRNKGNFPGRFSGRQFSNSRSEMNVSTLELGDSALYLCASSDTALLTNEQFFGPGTRLTVL.

The chain links TRBV29-1 to TRBJ2-1; 8 bases line up with TRBD1. After removal of 2 bases from V and 7 bases from J, the junction contained 10 bases not matched to a gene. CDR1 and CDR2 (germline): SQVTM, ANQGSEA. The CDR3 is 15 amino acids. Here the CDR3 reads CSVEPPRTGFNEQFF. The DNA for the CDR3 is TGCAGCGTTGAACCGCCGCGGACAGGGTTTAATGAGCAGTTCTTC.

The rearrangement uses TRBV10-3 and TRBJ1-2; D unclear. This CDR3 has 14 residues. Germline-derived CDR1 and CDR2 are ENHRY and SYGVKD. Trimming left V 3 bases short and J 6 bases short, with 14 bases between. CDR3 sequence reads: CAISDLEGDDGYTF. CDR3 coding DNA: TGTGCCATCAGTGATTTGGAGGGAGATGATGGCTACACCTTC.

V is TRBV29-1 and J is TRBJ2-4; D is possibly TRBD2 (5 bases). Trimming removed 3 bases at V and 0 bases at J, with 12 bases between. CDR1 is SQVTM and CDR2 is ANQGSEA in the germline V gene. There are 15 residues in the CDR3. The CDR3 reads CSVDGSGGAKNIQYF. In nucleotides, the CDR3 is TGCAGCGTTGACGGCTCAGGAGGAGCCAAAAACATTCAGTACTTC.

The chain uses TRBV19 and TRBJ2-7, with D possibly being TRBD2 (6 bases). Trimming left V 3 bases short and J 3 bases short, with 12 bases between. The CDR3 is 14 residues long. Per germline, CDR1 LNHDA and CDR2 SQIVND (reference sequence). CDR3 amino acids: CASSIGGNRYEQYF. Here the CDR3 DNA reads TGTGCCAGTAGTATTGGAGGGAACCGCTACGAGCAGTACTTC.

The V gene is TRBV11-2, the J gene TRBJ2-2, with D perhaps TRBD2 (5 bases). Germline assignment: CDR1 SGHAT and CDR2 FQNNGV. The length of the CDR3 is 15 residues. V was shortened by 5 bases and J by 7 bases, with 17 bases between the two germline ends. The CDR3 DNA is TGTGCCAGCAGCCCAACTTGGACGGGGAGCGGGGAGCTGTTTTTT. It yields the protein CASSPTWTGSGELFF.

The rearrangement uses TRBV5-4 and TRBJ2-1; D perhaps matches TRBD2 (6 bases). V was clipped by 0 bases and J by 8 bases, with 9 bases between them. The germline CDR1 and CDR2 sequences are SGHNT and YYREEE (reference sequence). The CDR3 contains 13 residues. The CDR3 is CASSLGTIDEQFF. The CDR3 DNA reads TGTGCCAGCAGCTTGGGGACTATTGATGAGCAGTTCTTC.